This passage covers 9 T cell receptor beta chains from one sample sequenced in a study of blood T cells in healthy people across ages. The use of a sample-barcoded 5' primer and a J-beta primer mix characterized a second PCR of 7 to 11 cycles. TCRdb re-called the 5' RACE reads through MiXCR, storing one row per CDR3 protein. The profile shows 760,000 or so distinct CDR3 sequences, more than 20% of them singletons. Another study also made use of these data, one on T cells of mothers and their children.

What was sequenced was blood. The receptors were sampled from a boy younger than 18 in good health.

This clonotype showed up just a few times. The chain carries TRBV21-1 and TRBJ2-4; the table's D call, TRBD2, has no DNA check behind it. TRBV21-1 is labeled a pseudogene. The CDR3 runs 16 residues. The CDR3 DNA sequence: TGTGCCAGCAGCGTGGGACTCCAAGAGGACAAAAACATTCAGTACTTC. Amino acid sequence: CASSVGLQEDKNIQYF.

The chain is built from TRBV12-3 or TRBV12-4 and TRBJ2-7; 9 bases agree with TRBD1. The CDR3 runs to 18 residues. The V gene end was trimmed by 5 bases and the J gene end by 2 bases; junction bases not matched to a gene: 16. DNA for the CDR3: TGTGCCAGCAGTCTTTGGGTTTACGGGACAGGGTCCCCCTACGAGCAGTACTTC. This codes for CASSLWVYGTGSPYEQYF.

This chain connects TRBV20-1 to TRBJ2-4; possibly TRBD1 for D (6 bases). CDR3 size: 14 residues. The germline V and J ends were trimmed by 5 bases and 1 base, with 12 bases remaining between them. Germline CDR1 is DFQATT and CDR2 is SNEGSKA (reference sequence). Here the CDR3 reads CSAAQQGAKNIQYF. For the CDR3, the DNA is TGCAGTGCTGCGCAGCAGGGGGCCAAAAACATTCAGTACTTC.

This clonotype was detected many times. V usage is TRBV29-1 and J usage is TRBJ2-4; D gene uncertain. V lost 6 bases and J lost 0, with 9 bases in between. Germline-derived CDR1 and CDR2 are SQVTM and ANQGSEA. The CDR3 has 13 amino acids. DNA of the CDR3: TGCAGCGTGGCAGGCCTAGCCAAAAACATTCAGTACTTC. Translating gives CSVAGLAKNIQYF.

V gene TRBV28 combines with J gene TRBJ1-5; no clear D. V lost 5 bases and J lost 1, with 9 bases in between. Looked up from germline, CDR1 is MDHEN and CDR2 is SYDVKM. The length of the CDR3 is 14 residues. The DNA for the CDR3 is TGTGCCAGCAGTCCCTCGTTGAGCAATCAGCCCCAGCATTTT. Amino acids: CASSPSLSNQPQHF.

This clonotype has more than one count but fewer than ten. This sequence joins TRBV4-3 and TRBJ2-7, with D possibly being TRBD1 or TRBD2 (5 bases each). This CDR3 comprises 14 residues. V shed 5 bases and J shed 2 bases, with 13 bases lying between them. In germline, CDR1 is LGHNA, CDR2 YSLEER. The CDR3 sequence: CASSTGTAAYEQYF. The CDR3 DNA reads TGCGCCAGCAGCACCGGGACCGCGGCCTACGAGCAGTACTTC.

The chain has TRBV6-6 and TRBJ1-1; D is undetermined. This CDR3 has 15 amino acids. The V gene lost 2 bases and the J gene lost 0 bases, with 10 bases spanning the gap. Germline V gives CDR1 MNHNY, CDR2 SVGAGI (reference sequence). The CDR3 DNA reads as TGTGCCAGCAGTTACGGGTGGCAACTGAACACTGAAGCTTTCTTT. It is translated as CASSYGWQLNTEAFF.

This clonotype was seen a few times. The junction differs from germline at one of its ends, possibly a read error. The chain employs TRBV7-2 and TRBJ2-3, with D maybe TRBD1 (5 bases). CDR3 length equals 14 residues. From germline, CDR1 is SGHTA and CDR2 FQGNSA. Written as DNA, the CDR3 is TGTGCCAGCGGCTTAACTGTCCAGGGAGATACGCAGTATTTT. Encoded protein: CASGLTVQGDTQYF.

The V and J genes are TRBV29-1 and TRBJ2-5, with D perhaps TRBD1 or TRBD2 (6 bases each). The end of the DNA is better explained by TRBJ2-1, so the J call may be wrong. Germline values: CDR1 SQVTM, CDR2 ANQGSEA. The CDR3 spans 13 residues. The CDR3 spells CSAKQGGGGEQFF. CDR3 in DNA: TGCAGCGCCAAACAGGGAGGTGGCGGTGAGCAGTTCTTC.